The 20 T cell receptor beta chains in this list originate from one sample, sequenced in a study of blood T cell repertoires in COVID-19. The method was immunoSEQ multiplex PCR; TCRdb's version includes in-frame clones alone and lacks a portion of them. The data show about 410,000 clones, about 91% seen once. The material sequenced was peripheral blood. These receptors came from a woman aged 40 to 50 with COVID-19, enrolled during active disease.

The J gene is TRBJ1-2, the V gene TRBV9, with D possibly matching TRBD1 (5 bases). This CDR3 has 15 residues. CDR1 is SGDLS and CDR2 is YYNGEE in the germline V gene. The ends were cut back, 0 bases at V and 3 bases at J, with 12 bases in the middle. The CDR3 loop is CASSVEGREDYGYTF. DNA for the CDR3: TGTGCCAGCAGCGTAGAGGGCAGGGAGGACTATGGCTACACCTTC.

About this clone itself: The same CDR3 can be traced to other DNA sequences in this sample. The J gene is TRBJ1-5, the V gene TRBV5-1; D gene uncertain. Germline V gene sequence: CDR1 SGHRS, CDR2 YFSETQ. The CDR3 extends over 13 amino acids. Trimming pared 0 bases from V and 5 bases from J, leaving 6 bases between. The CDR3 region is CASSLVGDQPQHF. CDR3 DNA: TGCGCCAGCAGCTTGGTCGGGGATCAGCCCCAGCATTTT.

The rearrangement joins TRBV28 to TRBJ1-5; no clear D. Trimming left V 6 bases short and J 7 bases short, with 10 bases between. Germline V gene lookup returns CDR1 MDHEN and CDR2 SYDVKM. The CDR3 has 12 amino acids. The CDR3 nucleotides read TGTGCCAGCAGGGGAGTTCGGCAGCCCCAGCATTTT. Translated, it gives CASRGVRQPQHF. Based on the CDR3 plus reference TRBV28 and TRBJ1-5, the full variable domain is DVKVTQSSRYLVKRTGEKVFLECVQDMDHENMFWYRQDPGLGLRLIYFSYDVKMKEKGDIPEGYSVSREKKERFSLILESASTNQTSMYLCASRGVRQPQHFGDGTRLSIL.

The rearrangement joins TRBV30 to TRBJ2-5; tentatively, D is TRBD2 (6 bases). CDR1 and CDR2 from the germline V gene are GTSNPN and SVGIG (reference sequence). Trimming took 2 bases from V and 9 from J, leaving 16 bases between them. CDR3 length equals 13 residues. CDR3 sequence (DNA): TGTGCCTGGAGTAAAGAAAGGTCGGGGGCCCAGTACTTC. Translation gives CAWSKERSGAQYF.

The CDR3 protein is CASSDSGREVYGYTF. As DNA, the CDR3 is TGTGCCAGCAGTGACTCTGGAAGGGAGGTGTATGGCTACACCTTC. The genes are TRBV25-1 and TRBJ1-2; unclear D gene. V lost 3 bases to trimming and J lost 5 bases, with 16 bases between them. Germline V lookup: CDR1 MGHDK, CDR2 SYGVNS. The CDR3 spans 15 residues.

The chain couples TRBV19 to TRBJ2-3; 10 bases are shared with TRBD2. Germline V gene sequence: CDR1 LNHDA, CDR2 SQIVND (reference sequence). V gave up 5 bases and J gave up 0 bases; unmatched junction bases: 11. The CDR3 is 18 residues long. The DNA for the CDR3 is TGTGCCAGTAGTTCTTTAGCGGGAGGCCCCCTTAGCACAGATACGCAGTATTTT. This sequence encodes CASSSLAGGPLSTDTQYF.

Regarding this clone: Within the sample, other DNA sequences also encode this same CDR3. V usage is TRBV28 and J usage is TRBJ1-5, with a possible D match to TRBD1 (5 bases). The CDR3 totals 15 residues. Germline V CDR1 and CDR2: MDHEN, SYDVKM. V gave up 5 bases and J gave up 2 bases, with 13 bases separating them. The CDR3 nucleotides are TGTGCCAGCAGTCCCTCCGGGGGGGGCAATCAGCCCCAGCATTTT. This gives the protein CASSPSGGGNQPQHF.

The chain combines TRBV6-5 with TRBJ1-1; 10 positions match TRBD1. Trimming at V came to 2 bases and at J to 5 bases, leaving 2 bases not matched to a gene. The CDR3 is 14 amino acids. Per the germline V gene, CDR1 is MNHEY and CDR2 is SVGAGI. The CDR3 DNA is TGTGCCAGCAGTTACCGGGACAGGGGTACTGAAGCTTTCTTT. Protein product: CASSYRDRGTEAFF.

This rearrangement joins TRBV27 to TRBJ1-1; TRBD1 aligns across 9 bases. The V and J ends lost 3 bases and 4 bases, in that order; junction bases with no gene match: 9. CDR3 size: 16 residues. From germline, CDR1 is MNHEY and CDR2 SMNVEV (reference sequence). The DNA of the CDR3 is TGTGCCAGCAGTTTGCGGGACAGGGTGGGTGGCACTGAAGCTTTCTTT. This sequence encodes CASSLRDRVGGTEAFF.

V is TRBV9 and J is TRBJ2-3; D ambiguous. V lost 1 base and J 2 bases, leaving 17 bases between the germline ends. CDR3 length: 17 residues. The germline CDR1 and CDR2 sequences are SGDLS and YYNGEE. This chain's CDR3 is CASSVKDVTLYTDTQYF. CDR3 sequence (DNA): TGTGCCAGCAGCGTAAAAGACGTGACTCTCTACACAGATACGCAGTATTTT.

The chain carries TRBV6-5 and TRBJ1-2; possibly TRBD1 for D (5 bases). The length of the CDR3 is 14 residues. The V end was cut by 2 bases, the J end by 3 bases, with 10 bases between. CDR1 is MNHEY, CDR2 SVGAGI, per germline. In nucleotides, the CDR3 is TGTGCCAGCAGTTACGGGGGGTCGGACTATGGCTACACCTTC. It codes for CASSYGGSDYGYTF.

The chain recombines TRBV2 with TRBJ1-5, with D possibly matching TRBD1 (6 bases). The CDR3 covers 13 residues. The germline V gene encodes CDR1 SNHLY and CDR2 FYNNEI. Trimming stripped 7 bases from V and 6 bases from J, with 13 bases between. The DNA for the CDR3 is TGTGCCAGCAAAGAAGGGGGAAGTCAGCCCCAGCATTTT. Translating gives CASKEGGSQPQHF.

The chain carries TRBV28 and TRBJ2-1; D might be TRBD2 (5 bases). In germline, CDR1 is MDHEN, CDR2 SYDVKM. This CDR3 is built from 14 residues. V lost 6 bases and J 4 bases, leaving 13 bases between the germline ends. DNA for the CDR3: TGTGCCAGCAGGCTGAGGGCCACGTACAATGAGCAGTTCTTC. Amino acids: CASRLRATYNEQFF.

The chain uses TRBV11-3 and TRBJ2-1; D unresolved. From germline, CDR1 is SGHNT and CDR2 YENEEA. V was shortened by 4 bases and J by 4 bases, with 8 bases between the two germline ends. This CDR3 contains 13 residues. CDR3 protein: CASSSTEYNEQFF. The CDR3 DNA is TGTGCCAGCAGCTCAACAGAGTACAATGAGCAGTTCTTC. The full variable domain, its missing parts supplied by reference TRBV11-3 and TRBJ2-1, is EAGVVQSPRYKIIEKKQPVAFWCNPISGHNTLYWYLQNLGQGPELLIRYENEEAVDDSQLPKDRFSAERLKGVDSTLKIQPAELGDSAVYLCASSSTEYNEQFFGPGTRLTVL.

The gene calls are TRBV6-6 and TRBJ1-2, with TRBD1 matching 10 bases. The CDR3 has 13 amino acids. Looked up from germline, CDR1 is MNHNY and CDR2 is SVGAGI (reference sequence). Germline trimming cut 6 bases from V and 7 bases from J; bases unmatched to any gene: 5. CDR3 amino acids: CASRDRGQSGYTF. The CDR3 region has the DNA TGTGCCAGCAGAGACAGGGGGCAAAGTGGCTACACCTTC.

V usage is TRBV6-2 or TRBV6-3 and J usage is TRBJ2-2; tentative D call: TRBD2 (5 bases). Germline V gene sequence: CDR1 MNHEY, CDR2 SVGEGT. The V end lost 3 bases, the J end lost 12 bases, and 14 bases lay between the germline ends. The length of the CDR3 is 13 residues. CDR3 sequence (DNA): TGTGCCAGCAGTTATTCCCGAGGGCGCCAGCTGTTTTTT. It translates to CASSYSRGRQLFF.

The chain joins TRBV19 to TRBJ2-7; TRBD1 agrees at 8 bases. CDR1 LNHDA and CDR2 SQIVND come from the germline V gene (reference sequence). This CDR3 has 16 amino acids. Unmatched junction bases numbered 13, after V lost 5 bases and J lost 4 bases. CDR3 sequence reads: CASSGYRQGMGYEQYF. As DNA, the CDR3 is TGTGCCAGTAGTGGGTACAGACAGGGGATGGGATACGAGCAGTACTTC.

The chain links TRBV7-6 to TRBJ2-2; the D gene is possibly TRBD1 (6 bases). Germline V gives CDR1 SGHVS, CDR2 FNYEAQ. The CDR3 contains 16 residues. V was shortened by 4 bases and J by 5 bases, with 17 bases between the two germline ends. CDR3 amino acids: CASSSFPGQETGELFF. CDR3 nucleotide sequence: TGTGCCAGCAGCTCATTTCCGGGACAAGAGACCGGGGAGCTGTTTTTT.

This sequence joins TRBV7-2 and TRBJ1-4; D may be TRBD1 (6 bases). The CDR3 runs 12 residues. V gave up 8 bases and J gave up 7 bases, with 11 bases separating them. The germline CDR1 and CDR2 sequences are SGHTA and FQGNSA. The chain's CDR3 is CASGGASEKLFF. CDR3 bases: TGTGCCAGCGGGGGCGCGAGTGAAAAACTGTTTTTT.

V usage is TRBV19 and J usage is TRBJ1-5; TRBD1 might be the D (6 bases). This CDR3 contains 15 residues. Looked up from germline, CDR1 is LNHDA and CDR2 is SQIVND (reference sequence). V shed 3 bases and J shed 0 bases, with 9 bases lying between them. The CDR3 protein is CASSIRTVSNQPQHF. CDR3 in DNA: TGTGCCAGTAGTATCCGGACAGTTAGCAATCAGCCCCAGCATTTT.